This T cell receptor (beta chain) is drawn from a study of TIL therapy for anti-PD-1-resistant metastatic lung cancer. Study overall: Half of patients were current or former smokers. Median tumor mutation burden was around 1.6 mutations per megabase. Overall study results and limits: Many TIL product clones were absent from baseline tumor, suggesting clonal contraction.

Trimming left V 2 bases short and J 4 bases short, with 18 bases between. The CDR3 consists of 16 residues. The germline gives CDR1 MGHRA, CDR2 YSYEKL. The immunoSEQ assay was v3. The method was immunoSEQ multiplex PCR; TCRdb's version includes in-frame clones alone and lacks a portion of them. The sample has some 13,000 clones; 66% are singletons. Remarks on this clone: Its antigen is as yet unknown.

Sample time point: pre-treatment sample, taken before nivolumab and TIL therapy. The tumor samples were excised metastases, mostly pleural nodules or supraclavicular lymph nodes. V gene TRBV4-1 combines with J gene TRBJ2-7; tentatively, D is TRBD2 (6 bases). This TCR was sampled from a woman aged 30-79 years with non-small cell lung cancer. The sample was tumor tissue, taken at baseline. In DNA, the CDR3 is TGCGCCAGCAGCCAAAACGCGGGACGCCTGCATTACGAGCAGTACTTC. This sequence encodes CASSQNAGRLHYEQYF.